This T cell receptor beta chain was sequenced for a study of cytomegalovirus exposure and HLA in healthy donors. General study findings and limits: Within a later analysis, the majority of CMV-associated TCR beta chains appeared HLA-restricted. It was only CMV serostatus that was available as immune exposure information. Presence/absence analyses supposed approximately even sequencing depth among donors.

This CDR3 is 14 amino acids long. Germline V gene lookup returns CDR1 SGHDN and CDR2 FVKESK. V gave up 0 bases and J gave up 8 bases, with 13 bases separating them. About this clone itself: Its antigen is still unknown.

Primers for the PCR totalled 60 Vbeta and 13 Jbeta. Produced via immunoSEQ multiplex PCR; TCRdb's table is partial and in-frame only. The sample has a few hundred thousand clones; 80% to 90% are singletons. This TCR came from a woman in her 40s in good health and CMV-seropositive. Sequenced material: PBMCs. The chain employs TRBV14 and TRBJ1-2; no firm D call. The CDR3: CASSQDRGFYGYTF. The CDR3 nucleotides are TGTGCCAGCAGCCAAGACCGGGGTTTTTACGGCTACACCTTC.